These T cell receptor beta chains were read from a single sample in a study of cytotoxic CD8 clonotypes in ibrutinib-treated CLL. TCRdb keeps only in-frame clones here, not all; method: immunoSEQ multiplex PCR. The repertoire holds about 120,000 clones, roughly 57% seen once, with about 40% in the top ten. This specimen consisted of PBMCs, obtained after 24 months of ibrutinib treatment. All receptors derive from a human donor with chronic lymphocytic leukemia. The CDR3 runs from the conserved cysteine through the conserved F or W. Each record gives: D gene, clone size, V gene, J gene, CDR3 DNA, CDR3 protein. D genes are given only for firm matches. For some rows the clone size is stated as once, few or many, or as a class when expanded; others skip it.

D gene: TRBD2; clone size: .; V gene: TRBV11-3; J gene: TRBJ2-1; CDR3 DNA: TGTGCCAGCACCGGGGGGAGCGGCAATGAGCAGTTCTTC; CDR3 protein: CASTGGSGNEQFF
D gene: .; clone size: few; V gene: TRBV5-6; J gene: TRBJ2-5; CDR3 DNA: TGTGCCAGCAGACCGACAGGTCAAGAGACCCAGTACTTC; CDR3 protein: CASRPTGQETQYF
D gene: .; clone size: .; V gene: TRBV21-1; J gene: TRBJ2-3; CDR3 DNA: TGTGCCAGCAGCATGGGGGTCGGAACAGATACGCAGTATTTT; CDR3 protein: CASSMGVGTDTQYF
D gene: TRBD1; clone size: .; V gene: TRBV5-6; J gene: TRBJ1-5; CDR3 DNA: TGTGCCAGCAGCTTGACAGGGGGCAATCAGCCCCAGCATTTT; CDR3 protein: CASSLTGGNQPQHF
D gene: .; clone size: few; V gene: TRBV6-6; J gene: TRBJ2-3; CDR3 DNA: TGTGCCAGCAACAAACGGGGGGCCGACACAGATACGCAGTATTTT; CDR3 protein: CASNKRGADTDTQYF
D gene: .; clone size: .; V gene: TRBV21-1; J gene: TRBJ2-3; CDR3 DNA: TGTGCCAGCACCCGAAAACCTGGGCCAGGCTTTGCAGATACGCAGTATTTT; CDR3 protein: CASTRKPGPGFADTQYF
D gene: .; clone size: .; V gene: TRBV30; J gene: TRBJ1-2; CDR3 DNA: TGTGCCTGGAGTGCCATGTGGGGGCGGACGAGAAACTATGGCTACACCTTC; CDR3 protein: CAWSAMWGRTRNYGYTF
D gene: .; clone size: few; V gene: TRBV30; J gene: TRBJ2-7; CDR3 DNA: TGTGCCTGGAGGAACATGGGAGCTGGATACGAGCAGTACTTC; CDR3 protein: CAWRNMGAGYEQYF
D gene: TRBD2; clone size: .; V gene: TRBV7-2; J gene: TRBJ2-3; CDR3 DNA: TGTGCCAGCAGCTTAGGAGCGGGGGGGACAGATACGCAGTATTTT; CDR3 protein: CASSLGAGGTDTQYF
D gene: TRBD2; clone size: once; V gene: TRBV7-3; J gene: TRBJ2-2; CDR3 DNA: TGTGCCAGCAGCTCATGGACTAGCGGGGGCACCGGGGAGCTGTTTTTT; CDR3 protein: CASSSWTSGGTGELFF
D gene: .; clone size: .; V gene: TRBV6-5; J gene: TRBJ1-2; CDR3 DNA: TGTGCCAGCAGCGGACAGCCTTATGGCTACACCTTC; CDR3 protein: CASSGQPYGYTF
D gene: .; clone size: .; V gene: TRBV5-4; J gene: TRBJ1-6; CDR3 DNA: TGTGCCAGCAGCTCTCGGCGGGATAATTCACCCCTCCACTTT; CDR3 protein: CASSSRRDNSPLHF
D gene: .; clone size: .; V gene: TRBV25-1; J gene: TRBJ2-1; CDR3 DNA: TGTGCCAGCAGTCTCCTCTACAATGAGCAGTTCTTC; CDR3 protein: CASSLLYNEQFF
D gene: TRBD2; clone size: .; V gene: TRBV28; J gene: TRBJ2-1; CDR3 DNA: TGTGCCAGCAGCCTTGGCGGGGGGGCCTATGAGCAGTTCTTC; CDR3 protein: CASSLGGGAYEQFF
D gene: .; clone size: .; V gene: TRBV18; J gene: TRBJ1-2; CDR3 DNA: TGTGCCAGCTCAGACCGGGACATTGACTATGGCTACACCTTC; CDR3 protein: CASSDRDIDYGYTF
D gene: .; clone size: .; V gene: TRBV29-1; J gene: TRBJ1-2; CDR3 DNA: TGCAGCGTGGAAGACAGATTCTATGGCTACACCTTC; CDR3 protein: CSVEDRFYGYTF
D gene: .; clone size: .; V gene: TRBV7-2; J gene: TRBJ2-3; CDR3 DNA: TGTGCCAGCAGATCCGCGGGGTCTTCGCGCACAGATACGCAGTATTTT; CDR3 protein: CASRSAGSSRTDTQYF
D gene: .; clone size: .; V gene: TRBV28; J gene: TRBJ1-5; CDR3 DNA: TGTGCCAGCAGAATGGCGAACAGGGACAATCAGCCCCAGCATTTT; CDR3 protein: CASRMANRDNQPQHF
D gene: .; clone size: .; V gene: TRBV4-1; J gene: TRBJ2-7; CDR3 DNA: TGCGCCAGCAGCCAAGATTTGGGGTTTCACTACGAGCAGTACTTC; CDR3 protein: CASSQDLGFHYEQYF
D gene: .; clone size: .; V gene: TRBV28; J gene: TRBJ2-7; CDR3 DNA: TGTGCCAGCAGCAGGGGCTACGAGCAGTACTTC; CDR3 protein: CASSRGYEQYF
D gene: TRBD1; clone size: .; V gene: TRBV30; J gene: TRBJ2-7; CDR3 DNA: TGTGCCTGGAGTTATACAGGGGGCCAGTACGAGCAGTACTTC; CDR3 protein: CAWSYTGGQYEQYF
D gene: .; clone size: .; V gene: TRBV7-2; J gene: TRBJ2-3; CDR3 DNA: TGTGCCAGCAGCTTAGTAAAAGGGGCGCAGTATTTT; CDR3 protein: CASSLVKGAQYF
D gene: TRBD1; clone size: .; V gene: TRBV7-3; J gene: TRBJ2-1; CDR3 DNA: TGTGCCAGCAGCCCCCGACAGGGGGGGACTTACAATGAGCAGTTCTTC; CDR3 protein: CASSPRQGGTYNEQFF
D gene: .; clone size: many; V gene: TRBV30; J gene: TRBJ2-2; CDR3 DNA: TGTGCCTGGGCCCGCCTAACCCGGGAGCTGTTTTTT; CDR3 protein: CAWARLTRELFF